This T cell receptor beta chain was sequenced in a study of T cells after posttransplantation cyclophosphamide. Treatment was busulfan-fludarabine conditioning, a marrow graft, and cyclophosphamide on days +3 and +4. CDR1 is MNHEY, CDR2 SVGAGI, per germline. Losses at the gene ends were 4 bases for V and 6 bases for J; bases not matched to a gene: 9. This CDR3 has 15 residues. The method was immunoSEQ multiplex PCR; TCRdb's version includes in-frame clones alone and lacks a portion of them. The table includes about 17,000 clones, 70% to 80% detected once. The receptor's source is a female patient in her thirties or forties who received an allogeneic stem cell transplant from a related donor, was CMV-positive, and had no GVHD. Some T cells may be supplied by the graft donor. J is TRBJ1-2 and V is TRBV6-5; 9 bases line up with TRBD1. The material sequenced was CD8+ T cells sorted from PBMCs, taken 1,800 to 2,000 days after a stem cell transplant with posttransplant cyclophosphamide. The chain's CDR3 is CASSFYRGRRDGYTF. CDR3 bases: TGTGCCAGCAGTTTCTACAGGGGGCGCCGGGATGGCTACACCTTC.